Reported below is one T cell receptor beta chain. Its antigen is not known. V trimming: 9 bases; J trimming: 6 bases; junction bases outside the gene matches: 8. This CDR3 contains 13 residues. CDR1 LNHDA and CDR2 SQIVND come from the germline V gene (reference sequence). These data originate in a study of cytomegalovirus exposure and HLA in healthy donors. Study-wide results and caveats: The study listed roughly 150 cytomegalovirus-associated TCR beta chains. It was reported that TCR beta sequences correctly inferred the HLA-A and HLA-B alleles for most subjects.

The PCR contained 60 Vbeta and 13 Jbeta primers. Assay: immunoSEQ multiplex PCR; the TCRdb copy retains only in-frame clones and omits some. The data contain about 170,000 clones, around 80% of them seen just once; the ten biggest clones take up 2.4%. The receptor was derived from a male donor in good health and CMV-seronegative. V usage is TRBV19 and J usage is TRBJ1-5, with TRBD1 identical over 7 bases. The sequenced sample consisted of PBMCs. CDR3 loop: CASTTGFGQPQHF. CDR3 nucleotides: TGTGCCAGCACGACAGGGTTCGGTCAGCCCCAGCATTTT.